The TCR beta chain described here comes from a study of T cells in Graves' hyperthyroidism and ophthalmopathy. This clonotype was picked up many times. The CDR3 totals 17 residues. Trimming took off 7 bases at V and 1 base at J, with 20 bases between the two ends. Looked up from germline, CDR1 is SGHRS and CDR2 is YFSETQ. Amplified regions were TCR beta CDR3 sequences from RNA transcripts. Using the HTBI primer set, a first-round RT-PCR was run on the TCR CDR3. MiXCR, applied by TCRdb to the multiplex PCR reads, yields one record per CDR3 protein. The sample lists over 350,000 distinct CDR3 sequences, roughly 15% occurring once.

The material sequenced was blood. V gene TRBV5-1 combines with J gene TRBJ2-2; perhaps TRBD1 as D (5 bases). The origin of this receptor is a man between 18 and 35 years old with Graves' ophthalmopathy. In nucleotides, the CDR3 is TGCGCCAGCCGTAGTCTCGACAGTGAACTGAACACCGGGGAGCTGTTTTTT. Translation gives CASRSLDSELNTGELFF. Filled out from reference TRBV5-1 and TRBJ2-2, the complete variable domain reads KAGVTQTPRYLIKTRGQQVTLSCSPISGHRSVSWYQQTPGQGLQFLFEYFSETQRNKGNFPGRFSGRQFSNSRSEMNVSTLELGDSALYLCASRSLDSELNTGELFFGEGSRLTVL.